This T cell receptor (beta chain) derives from a study of shared clonotypes between healthy human individuals. The overall study: Researchers drew samples from two women and a few men aged 18 to 49. Study-wide results and limits: It was the non-shared clonotypes that had lower generation probabilities than clonotypes shared by all four donors.

An assay was performed, and its level was deep. Using immunoSEQ multiplex PCR, the repertoire was profiled, and TCRdb retains in-frame clones only, with some absent. This table holds some 2.1 million clones, roughly 94% found once. Memory CD4+ cells were the fraction left after CD45RA+ naive selection. Germline V CDR1 and CDR2: MNHNS, SASEGT. The CDR3 covers 17 residues. The V gene lost 4 bases and the J gene lost 0 bases, with 13 bases spanning the gap. As regards this clone: Its specificity is not known.

The chain combines TRBV6-1 with TRBJ1-6, with D maybe TRBD1 (6 bases). The receptor was derived from a man aged 18 to 29 in good health. Sequenced sample: naive CD4+ T cells sorted from blood. Described subset: CD45RA+ positively selected. The CDR3 loop is CASSVSQGFSYNSPLHF. CDR3 bases: TGTGCCAGCAGTGTCTCACAGGGCTTCTCCTATAATTCACCCCTCCACTTT.